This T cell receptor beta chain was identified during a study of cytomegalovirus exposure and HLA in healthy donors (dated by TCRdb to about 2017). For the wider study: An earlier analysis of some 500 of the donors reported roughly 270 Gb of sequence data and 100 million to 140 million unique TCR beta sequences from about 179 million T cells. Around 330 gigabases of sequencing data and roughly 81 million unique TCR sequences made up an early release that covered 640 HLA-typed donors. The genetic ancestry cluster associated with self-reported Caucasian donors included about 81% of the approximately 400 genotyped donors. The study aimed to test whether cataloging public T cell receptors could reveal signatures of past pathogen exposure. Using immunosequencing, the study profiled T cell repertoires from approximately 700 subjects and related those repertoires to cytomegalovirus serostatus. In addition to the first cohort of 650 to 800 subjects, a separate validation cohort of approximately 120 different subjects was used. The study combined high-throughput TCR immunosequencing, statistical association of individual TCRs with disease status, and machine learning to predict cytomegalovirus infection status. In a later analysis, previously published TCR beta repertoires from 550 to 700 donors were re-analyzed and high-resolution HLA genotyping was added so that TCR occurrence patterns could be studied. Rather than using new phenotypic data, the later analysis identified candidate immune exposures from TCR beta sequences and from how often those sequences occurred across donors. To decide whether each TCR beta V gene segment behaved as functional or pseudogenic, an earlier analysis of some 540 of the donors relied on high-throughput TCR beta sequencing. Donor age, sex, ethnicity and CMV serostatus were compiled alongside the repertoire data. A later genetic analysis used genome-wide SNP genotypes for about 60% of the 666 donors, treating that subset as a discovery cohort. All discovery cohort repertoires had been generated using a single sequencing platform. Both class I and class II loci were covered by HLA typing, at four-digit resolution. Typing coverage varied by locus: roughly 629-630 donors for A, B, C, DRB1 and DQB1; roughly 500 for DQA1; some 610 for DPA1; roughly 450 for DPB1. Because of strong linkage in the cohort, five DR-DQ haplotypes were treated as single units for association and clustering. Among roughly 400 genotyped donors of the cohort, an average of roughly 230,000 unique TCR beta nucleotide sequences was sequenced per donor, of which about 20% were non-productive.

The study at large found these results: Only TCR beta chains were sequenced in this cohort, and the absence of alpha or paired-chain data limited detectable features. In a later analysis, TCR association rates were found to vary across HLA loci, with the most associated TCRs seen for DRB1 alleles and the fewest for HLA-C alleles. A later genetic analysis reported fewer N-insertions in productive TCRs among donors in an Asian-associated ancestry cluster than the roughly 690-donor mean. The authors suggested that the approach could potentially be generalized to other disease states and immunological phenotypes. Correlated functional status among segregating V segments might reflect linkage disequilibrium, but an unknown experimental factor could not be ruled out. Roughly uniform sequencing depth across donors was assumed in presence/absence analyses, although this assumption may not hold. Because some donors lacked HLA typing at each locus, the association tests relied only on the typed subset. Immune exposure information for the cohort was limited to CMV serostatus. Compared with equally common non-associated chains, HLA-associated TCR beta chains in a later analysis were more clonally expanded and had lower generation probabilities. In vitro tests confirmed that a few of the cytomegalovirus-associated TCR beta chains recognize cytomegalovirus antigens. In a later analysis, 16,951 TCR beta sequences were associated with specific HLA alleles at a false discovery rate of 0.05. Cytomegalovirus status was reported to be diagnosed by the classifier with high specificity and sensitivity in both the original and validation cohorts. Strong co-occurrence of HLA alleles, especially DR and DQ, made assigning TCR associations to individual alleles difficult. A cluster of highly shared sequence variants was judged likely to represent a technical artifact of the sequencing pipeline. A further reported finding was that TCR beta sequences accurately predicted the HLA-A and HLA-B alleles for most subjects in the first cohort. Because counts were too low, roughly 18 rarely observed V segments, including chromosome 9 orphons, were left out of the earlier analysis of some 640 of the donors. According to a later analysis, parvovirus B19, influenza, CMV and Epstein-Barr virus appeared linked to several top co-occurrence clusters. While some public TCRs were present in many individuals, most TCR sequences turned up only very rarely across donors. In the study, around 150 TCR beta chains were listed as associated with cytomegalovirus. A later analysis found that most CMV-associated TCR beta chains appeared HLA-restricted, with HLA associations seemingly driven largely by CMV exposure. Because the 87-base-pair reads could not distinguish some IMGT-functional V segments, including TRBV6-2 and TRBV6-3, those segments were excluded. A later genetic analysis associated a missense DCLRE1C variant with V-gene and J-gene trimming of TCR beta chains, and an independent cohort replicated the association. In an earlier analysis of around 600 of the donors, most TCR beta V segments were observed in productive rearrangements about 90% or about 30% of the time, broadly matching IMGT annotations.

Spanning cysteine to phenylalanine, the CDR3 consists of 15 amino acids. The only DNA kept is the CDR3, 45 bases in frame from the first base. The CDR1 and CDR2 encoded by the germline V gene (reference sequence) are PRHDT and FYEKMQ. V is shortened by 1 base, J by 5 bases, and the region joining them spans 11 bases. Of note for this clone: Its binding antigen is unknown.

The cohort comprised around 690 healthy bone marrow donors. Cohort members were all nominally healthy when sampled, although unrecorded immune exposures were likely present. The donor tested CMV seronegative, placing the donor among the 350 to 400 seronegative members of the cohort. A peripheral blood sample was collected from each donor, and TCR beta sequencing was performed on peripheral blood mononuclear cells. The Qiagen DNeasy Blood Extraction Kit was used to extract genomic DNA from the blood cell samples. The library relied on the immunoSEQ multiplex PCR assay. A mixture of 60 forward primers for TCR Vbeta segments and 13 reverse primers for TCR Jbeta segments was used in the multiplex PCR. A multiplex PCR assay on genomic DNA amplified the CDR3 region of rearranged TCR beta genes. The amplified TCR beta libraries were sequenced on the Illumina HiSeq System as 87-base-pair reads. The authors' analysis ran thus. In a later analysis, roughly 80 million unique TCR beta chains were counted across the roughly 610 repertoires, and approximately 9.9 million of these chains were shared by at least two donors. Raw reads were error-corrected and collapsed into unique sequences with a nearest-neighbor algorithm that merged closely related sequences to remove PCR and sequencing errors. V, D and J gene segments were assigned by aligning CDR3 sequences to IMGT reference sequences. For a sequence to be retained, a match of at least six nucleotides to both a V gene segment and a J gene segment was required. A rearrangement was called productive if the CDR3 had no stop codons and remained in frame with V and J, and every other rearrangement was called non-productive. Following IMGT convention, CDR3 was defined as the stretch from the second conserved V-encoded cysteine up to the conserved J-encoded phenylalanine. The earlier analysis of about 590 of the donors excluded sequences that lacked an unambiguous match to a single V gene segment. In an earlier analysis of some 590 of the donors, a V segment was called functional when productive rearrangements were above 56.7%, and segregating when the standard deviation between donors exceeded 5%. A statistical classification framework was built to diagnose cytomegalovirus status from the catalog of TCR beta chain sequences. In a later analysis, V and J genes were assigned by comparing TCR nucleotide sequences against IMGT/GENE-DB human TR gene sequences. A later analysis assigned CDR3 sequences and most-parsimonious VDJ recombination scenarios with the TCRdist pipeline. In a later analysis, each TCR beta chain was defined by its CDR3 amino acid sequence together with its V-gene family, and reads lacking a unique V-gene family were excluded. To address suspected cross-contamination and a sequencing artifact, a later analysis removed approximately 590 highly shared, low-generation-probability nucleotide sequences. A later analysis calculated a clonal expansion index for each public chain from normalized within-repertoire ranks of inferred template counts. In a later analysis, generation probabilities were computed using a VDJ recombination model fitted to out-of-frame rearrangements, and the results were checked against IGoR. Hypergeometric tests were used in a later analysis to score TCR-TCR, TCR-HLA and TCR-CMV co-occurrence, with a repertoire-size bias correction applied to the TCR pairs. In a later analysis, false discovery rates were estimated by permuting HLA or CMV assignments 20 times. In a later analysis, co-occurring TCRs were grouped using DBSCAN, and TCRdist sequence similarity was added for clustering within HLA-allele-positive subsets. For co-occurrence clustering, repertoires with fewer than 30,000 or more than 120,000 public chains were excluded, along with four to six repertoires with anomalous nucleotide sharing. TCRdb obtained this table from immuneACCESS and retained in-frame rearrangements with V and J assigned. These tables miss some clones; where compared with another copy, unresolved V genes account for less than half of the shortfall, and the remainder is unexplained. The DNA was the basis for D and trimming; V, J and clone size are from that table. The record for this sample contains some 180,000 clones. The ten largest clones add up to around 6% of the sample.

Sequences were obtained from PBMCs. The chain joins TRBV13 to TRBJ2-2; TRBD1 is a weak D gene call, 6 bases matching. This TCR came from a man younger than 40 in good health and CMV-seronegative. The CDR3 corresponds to CASSLARTVTGELFF. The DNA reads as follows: TGTGCCAGCAGCTTAGCGAGGACAGTAACCGGGGAGCTGTTTTTT.